The clone carrying this T cell receptor beta chain came up a few times. The V end lost 7 bases, the J end lost 2 bases, and 15 bases lay between the germline ends. The CDR3 covers 15 residues. The germline V gene has CDR1 SNHLY and CDR2 FYNNEI. This entry belongs to a study of blood T cell repertoires in COVID-19. Study overall: Sample material is recorded as cDNA or gDNA derived from T cells, B-cell-depleted T cells, or PBMCs.

Original handling: How many nucleated cells were present was estimated from reference gene primer amplification. Method: immunoSEQ multiplex PCR; TCRdb's copy keeps in-frame clones and lacks some. From that table come the V and J calls and clone size; the DNA was used to work out D and trimming. The table includes roughly 150,000 clones, more than 85% detected once. The rearrangement links TRBV2 to TRBJ1-5, with D perhaps TRBD1 (5 bases). The clonotype originates from a woman in her 70s with acute or convalescent COVID-19. Sequenced sample: peripheral blood. The CDR3 region has the DNA TGTGCCAGCAATTACGACCGGGGGGGCAATCAGCCCCAGCATTTT. Amino acid sequence: CASNYDRGGNQPQHF. The full variable domain, completed using reference TRBV2 and TRBJ1-5, is EPEVTQTPSHQVTQMGQEVILRCVPISNHLYFYWYRQILGQKVEFLVSFYNNEISEKSEIFDDQFSVERPDGSNFTLKIRSTKLEDSAMYFCASNYDRGGNQPQHFGDGTRLSIL.